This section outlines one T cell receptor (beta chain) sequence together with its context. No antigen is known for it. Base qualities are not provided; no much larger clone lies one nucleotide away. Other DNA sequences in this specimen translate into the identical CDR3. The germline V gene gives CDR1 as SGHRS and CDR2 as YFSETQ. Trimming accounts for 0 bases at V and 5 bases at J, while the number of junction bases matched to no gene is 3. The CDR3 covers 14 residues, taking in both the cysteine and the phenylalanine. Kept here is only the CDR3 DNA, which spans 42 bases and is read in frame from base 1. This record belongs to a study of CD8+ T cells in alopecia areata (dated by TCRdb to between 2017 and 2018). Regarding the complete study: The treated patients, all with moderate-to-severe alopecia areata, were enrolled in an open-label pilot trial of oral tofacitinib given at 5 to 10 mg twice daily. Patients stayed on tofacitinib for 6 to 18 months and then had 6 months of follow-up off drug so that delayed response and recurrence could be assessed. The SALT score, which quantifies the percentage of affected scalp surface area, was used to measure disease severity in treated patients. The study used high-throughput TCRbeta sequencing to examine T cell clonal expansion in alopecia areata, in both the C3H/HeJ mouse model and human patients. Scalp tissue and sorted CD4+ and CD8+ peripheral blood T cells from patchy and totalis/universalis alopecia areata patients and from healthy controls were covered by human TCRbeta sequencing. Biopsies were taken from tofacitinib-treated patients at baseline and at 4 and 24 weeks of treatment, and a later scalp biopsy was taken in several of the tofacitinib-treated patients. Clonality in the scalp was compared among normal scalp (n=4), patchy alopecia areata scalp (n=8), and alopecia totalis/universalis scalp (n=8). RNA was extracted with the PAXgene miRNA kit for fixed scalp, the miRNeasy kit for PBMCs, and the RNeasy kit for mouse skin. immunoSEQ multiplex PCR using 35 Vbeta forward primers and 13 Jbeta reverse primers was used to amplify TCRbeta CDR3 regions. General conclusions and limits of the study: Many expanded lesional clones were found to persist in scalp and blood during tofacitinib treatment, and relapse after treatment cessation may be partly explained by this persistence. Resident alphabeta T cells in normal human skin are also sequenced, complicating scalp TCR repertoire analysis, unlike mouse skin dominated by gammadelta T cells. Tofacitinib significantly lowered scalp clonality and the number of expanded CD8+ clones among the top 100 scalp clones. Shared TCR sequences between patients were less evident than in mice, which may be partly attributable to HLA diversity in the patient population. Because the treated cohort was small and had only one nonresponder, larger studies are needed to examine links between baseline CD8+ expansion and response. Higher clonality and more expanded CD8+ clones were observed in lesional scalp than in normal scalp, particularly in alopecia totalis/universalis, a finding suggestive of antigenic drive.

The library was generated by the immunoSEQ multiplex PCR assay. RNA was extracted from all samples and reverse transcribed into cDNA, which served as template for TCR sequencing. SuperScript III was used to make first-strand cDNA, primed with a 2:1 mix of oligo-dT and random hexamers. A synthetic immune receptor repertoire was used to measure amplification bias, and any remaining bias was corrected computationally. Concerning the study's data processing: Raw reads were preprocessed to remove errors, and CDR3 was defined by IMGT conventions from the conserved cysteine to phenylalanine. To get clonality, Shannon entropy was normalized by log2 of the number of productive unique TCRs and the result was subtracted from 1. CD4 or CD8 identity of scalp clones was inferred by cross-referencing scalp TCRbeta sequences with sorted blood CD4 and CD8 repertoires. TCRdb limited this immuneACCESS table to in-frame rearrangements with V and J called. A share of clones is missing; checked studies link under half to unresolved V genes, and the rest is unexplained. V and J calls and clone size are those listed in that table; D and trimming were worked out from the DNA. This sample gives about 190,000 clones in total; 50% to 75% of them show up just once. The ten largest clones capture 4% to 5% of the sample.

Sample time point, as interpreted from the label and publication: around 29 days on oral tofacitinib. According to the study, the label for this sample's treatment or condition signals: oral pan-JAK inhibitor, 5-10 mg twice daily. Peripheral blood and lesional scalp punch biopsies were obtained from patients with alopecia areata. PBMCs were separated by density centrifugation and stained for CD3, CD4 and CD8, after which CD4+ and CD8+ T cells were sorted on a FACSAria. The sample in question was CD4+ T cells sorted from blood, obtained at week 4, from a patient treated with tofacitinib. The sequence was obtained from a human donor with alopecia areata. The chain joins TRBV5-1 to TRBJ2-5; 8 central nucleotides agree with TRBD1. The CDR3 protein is CASSLGQGAETQYF. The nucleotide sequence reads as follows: TGCGCCAGCAGCTTGGGGCAGGGGGCGGAGACCCAGTACTTC.